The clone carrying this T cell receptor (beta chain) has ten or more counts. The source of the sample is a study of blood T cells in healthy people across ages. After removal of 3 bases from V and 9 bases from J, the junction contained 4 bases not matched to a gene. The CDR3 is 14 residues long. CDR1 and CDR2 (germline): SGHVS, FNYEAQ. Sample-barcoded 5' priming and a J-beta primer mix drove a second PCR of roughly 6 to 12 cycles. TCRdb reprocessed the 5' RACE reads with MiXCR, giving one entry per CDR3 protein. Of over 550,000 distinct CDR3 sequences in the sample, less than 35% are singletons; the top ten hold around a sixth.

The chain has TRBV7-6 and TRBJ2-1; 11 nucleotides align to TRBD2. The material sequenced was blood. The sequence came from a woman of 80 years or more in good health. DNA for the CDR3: TGTGCCAGCAGCTTTGCCCTAGCGGGGGGTGAGCAGTTCTTC. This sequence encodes CASSFALAGGEQFF.